The text below deals with one T cell receptor (beta chain). Trimming took 6 bases from V and 2 from J, leaving 13 bases between them. CDR1 and CDR2 (germline): DFQATT, SNEGSKA (reference sequence). This CDR3 is built from 13 residues. Unique molecular identifiers were present on cDNA, and template switching added a universal primer site. TCRdb independently ran MiXCR on the 5' RACE reads; one entry per CDR3 protein. The sample consists of 210,000 or so distinct CDR3 sequences, about 7.5% of them appearing once. All donors were healthy, and all were Caucasian. This entry comes from a study of identical twins. These same records also appear under a second study, on yellow fever vaccine responses in identical twins. This second study says: After vaccination, twins' T cell response reportedly seemed partly convergent, partly personalized.

Input material: memory (CD45RO+) T cells sorted from blood. The origin of this receptor is a young woman in good health. This chain joins TRBV20-1 and TRBJ1-2; D is perhaps TRBD1 (5 bases). The DNA for the CDR3 is TGCAGTGCCCCGCCGGGGCCCAACTATGGCTACACCTTC. It specifies CSAPPGPNYGYTF.